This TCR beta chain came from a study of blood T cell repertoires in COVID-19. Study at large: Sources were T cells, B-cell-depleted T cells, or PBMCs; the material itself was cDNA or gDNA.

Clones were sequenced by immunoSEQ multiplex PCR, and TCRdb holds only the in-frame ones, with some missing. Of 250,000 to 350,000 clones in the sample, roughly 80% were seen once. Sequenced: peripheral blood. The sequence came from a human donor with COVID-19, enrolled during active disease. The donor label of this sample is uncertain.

The CDR3 DNA reads TGCAGCGGTGACAGGAACACTGAAGCTTTCTTT. Amino acids: CSGDRNTEAFF. The chain joins TRBV29-1 to TRBJ1-1; tentative D call: TRBD1 (5 bases). The V end lost 7 bases, the J end lost 1 base, and 7 bases lay between the germline ends. The germline gives CDR1 SQVTM, CDR2 ANQGSEA. CDR3 size: 11 residues.